The present TCR beta chain was sequenced within a study of cytomegalovirus exposure and HLA in healthy donors. 13 Jbeta primers and 60 Vbeta primers were used for the PCR. Clones were sequenced by immunoSEQ multiplex PCR, and TCRdb holds only the in-frame ones, with some missing. The sample includes some 130,000 clones, 70% to 85% of them seen just once. The CDR3 sequence is 14 residues long. J was trimmed by 1 base and V by 7 bases; bases with no gene match: 3. CDR1 and CDR2 from the germline V gene are MNHEY and SVGAGI. Study-wide findings and caveats: Within an earlier analysis, most TCR beta V segments proved productive either about 87% or about 30% of the time. DRB1 showed the most TCR associations and HLA-C the fewest in a later analysis, as rates varied by HLA locus. Common viral pathogens seemed, in a later analysis, to connect with several of the most significant clusters.

Comment on this clone: The antigen is not known.

This clonotype was sampled from a middle-aged man in good health and CMV-seropositive. The J gene is TRBJ2-7, the V gene TRBV6-5, with TRBD2 identical over 11 bases. Source material: PBMCs. The CDR3 spells CASKGTSGSYEQYF. The DNA of the CDR3 is TGTGCCAGCAAGGGGACTAGCGGATCCTACGAGCAGTACTTC.